A selection of T cell receptor beta chains follows, all from one sample in a study of technical replicates of blood from several donors. The table came from immunoSEQ multiplex PCR; TCRdb's copy has only in-frame clones and leaves some out. The table records some 58,000 clones, 94% of them present only once. The sequenced sample was T cells isolated from PBMCs. These receptors originate from a human donor in good health. The CDR3 runs from the conserved cysteine through the conserved F or W. Fields, in order: V gene, clone size, D gene, J gene, CDR3 DNA, CDR3 protein. A D gene is named only where the DNA matches it firmly. A clone size is listed for some rows: how often the clone was seen (once, few, many), or a class if it is expanded.

TRBV18,-,TRBD1,TRBJ1-4,TGTGCCAGCTCACGCATGGGACAGTTTAATGAAAAACTGTTTTTT,CASSRMGQFNEKLFF
TRBV11-3,-,-,TRBJ2-2,TGTGCCAGCAGCTTAGGTTTCGGGGGCACCGGGGAGCTGTTTTTT,CASSLGFGGTGELFF
TRBV7-8,-,-,TRBJ1-1,TGTGCCAGCAGCGGCAGAGGTCCAAAACAGGTCGGGACTGAAGCTTTCTTT,CASSGRGPKQVGTEAFF
TRBV11-3,-,TRBD2,TRBJ2-7,TGTGCCAGCAGCGTTCTTTGGGGGGGAGAAACCCACTACGAGCAGTACTTC,CASSVLWGGETHYEQYF
TRBV18,-,TRBD1,TRBJ1-6,TGTGCCAGCTCACAGGACAGGGTTTGGTCACCCCTCCACTTT,CASSQDRVWSPLHF
TRBV15,few,-,TRBJ2-1,TGTGCCACCAGCAGAGAGAGGGGGACGCAGGGGTGGTACAATGAGCAGTTCTTC,CATSRERGTQGWYNEQFF
TRBV6-6,few,TRBD1,TRBJ1-5,TGTGCCAGCAGATCGGGACAGACCAATCAGCCCCAGCATTTT,CASRSGQTNQPQHF
TRBV14,-,-,TRBJ2-7,TGTGCCAGCAGCCAAGATAGTGGACTCCGAGGCACCTACGAGCAGTACTTC,CASSQDSGLRGTYEQYF
TRBV7-8,-,-,TRBJ1-2,TGTGCCAGCAGCTTAGCGAGGGGGGGTCACTATGGCTACACCTTC,CASSLARGGHYGYTF
TRBV29-1,-,-,TRBJ2-5,TGCAGCGTCGTGGACTTACAAGAGACCCAGTACTTC,CSVVDLQETQYF
TRBV10-3,few,TRBD1,TRBJ2-5,TGTGCCATCAGTACGACGGGACAGCCGACCCAAGAGACCCAGTACTTC,CAISTTGQPTQETQYF
TRBV5-4,-,TRBD1,TRBJ1-3,TGTGCCAGCAGCCAGGGACAGCTTTCTGGAAACACCATATATTTT,CASSQGQLSGNTIYF
TRBV6-5,once,TRBD1,TRBJ2-7,TGTGCCAGCAGTGGACAGGTCCACGAGCAGTACTTC,CASSGQVHEQYF
TRBV28,-,-,TRBJ2-5,TGTGCCAGCAGTTTCTTAACAGGACAGGAGACCCAGTACTTC,CASSFLTGQETQYF
TRBV11-2,-,-,TRBJ2-1,TGTGCCAGCAGCTCGACCGACCTAGCCGCGTTTGAGCAGTTCTTC,CASSSTDLAAFEQFF
TRBV18,-,-,TRBJ1-1,TGTGCCAGCTCTCCCGAGAGGACTGAAGCTTTCTTT,CASSPERTEAFF
TRBV28,-,TRBD2,TRBJ2-3,TGTGCCAGCAGTTTGGGACTAGCGGAGCCCGCAGATACGCAGTATTTT,CASSLGLAEPADTQYF
TRBV6-5,-,TRBD1,TRBJ2-5,TGTGCCAGCGTGGGACAGGGGGCCAAGACCCAGTACTTC,CASVGQGAKTQYF
TRBV6-6,-,-,TRBJ1-3,TGTGCCAGCAGTCAACACCGCTCTGGAAACACCATATATTTT,CASSQHRSGNTIYF
TRBV28,-,-,TRBJ1-1,TGTGCCAGCAGTTCACCTCTAATAGACAGAGCCTGGCTCTCTGAAGCTTTCTTT,CASSSPLIDRAWLSEAFF
TRBV15,-,-,TRBJ2-7,TGTGCCACCAGCAGAGGGGGGGACAGCTACGAGCAGTACTTC,CATSRGGDSYEQYF
TRBV6-5,-,TRBD1,TRBJ1-4,TGTGCCACAAAGGACAGGACCCTTGAAAAACTGTTTTTT,CATKDRTLEKLFF
TRBV6-5,once,-,TRBJ2-1,TGTGCCAGCAGTTACGCCCAAGGGGCCCCGTACAATGAGCAGTTCTTC,CASSYAQGAPYNEQFF
TRBV7-3,-,TRBD2,TRBJ2-3,TGTGCCAGCAGCTTCGGACTAGCGGGGCCAGATACGCAGTATTTT,CASSFGLAGPDTQYF
TRBV5-1,-,TRBD1,TRBJ2-1,TGCGCCAGCAGCTTGGGAAAAAGACAGGGGGCCTACAATGAGCAGTTCTTC,CASSLGKRQGAYNEQFF
TRBV14,-,-,TRBJ1-6,TGTGCCAGCAGGACATCAGGGGTGAATTCACCCCTCCACTTT,CASRTSGVNSPLHF
TRBV6-5,-,TRBD1,TRBJ1-2,TGTGCCAGCAGTTACTCCATTGGGACAGGGAATGGCTACACCTTC,CASSYSIGTGNGYTF